Reported below is one T cell receptor (beta chain). As yet, its antigen is unknown. The source of the sample is a study of radiotherapy plus CTLA-4 blockade in lung cancer. Study-wide results and limits: With interferon-beta, early dynamics of blood T cell clones were reported to best predict response. Clones derived from tumor TCRs expanded in blood after radiotherapy plus ipilimumab.

TCRdb's table, derived via immunoSEQ multiplex PCR, lists solely in-frame clones and lacks some. Of roughly 32,000 clones in the sample, approximately 75% were seen once. V lost 5 bases to trimming and J lost 4 bases, with 17 bases between them. The length of the CDR3 is 15 residues. CDR1 MNHNS and CDR2 SASEGT come from the germline V gene. Receiving focal radiation plus CTLA-4 blockade with ipilimumab were patients who had chemo-refractory metastatic non-small-cell lung cancer. This sequence originates from a human donor with non-small cell lung cancer that progressed on radiotherapy plus ipilimumab. The V call is TRBV6-1, the J call TRBJ2-5; a weak D match, TRBD2 (5 bases). Sequencing used peripheral blood, obtained from a patient treated with radiotherapy plus ipilimumab. CDR3 protein: CASSNAGRAGETQYF. DNA for the CDR3: TGTGCCAGCAGTAATGCGGGCCGGGCGGGAGAGACCCAGTACTTC.